The rows below give T cell receptor beta chains drawn from one sample of a study of Ad26.COV2.S vaccination and SARS-CoV-2 variants. Assay used: immunoSEQ multiplex PCR; TCRdb lists only in-frame clones, some missing. The data contain hundreds of thousands of clones, about 90% of them singletons. The source material was peripheral blood, sampled in a trial of Ad26.COV2.S vaccine versus placebo. These receptor sequences come from a person between 18 and 59 years old who received the Ad26.COV2.S COVID-19 vaccine or a placebo. CDR3s leave out the opening cysteine and the closing phenylalanine or tryptophan. Fields, in order: J gene, V gene, D gene, CDR3 protein. A D gene is named only where the DNA matches it firmly.

j_call: TRBJ2-7
v_call: TRBV7-2
d_call: TRBD1
cdr3_aa: ASSYDRAAYYEQY

j_call: TRBJ2-2
v_call: TRBV7-2
d_call: -
cdr3_aa: ASSLGPRANTGELF

j_call: TRBJ1-5
v_call: TRBV6-2/TRBV6-3
d_call: TRBD1
cdr3_aa: ASSYSVYRGRSNQPQH

j_call: TRBJ2-2
v_call: TRBV7-2
d_call: -
cdr3_aa: ASSLWGIGGELF

j_call: TRBJ1-1
v_call: TRBV18
d_call: -
cdr3_aa: ASSPRKLGVGEAF

j_call: TRBJ2-7
v_call: TRBV28
d_call: -
cdr3_aa: ASSPQGFGGNEQY

j_call: TRBJ2-5
v_call: TRBV18
d_call: -
cdr3_aa: ASSPLGGETQY

j_call: TRBJ2-3
v_call: TRBV5-1
d_call: TRBD1
cdr3_aa: ASSSGGRSTDTQY

j_call: TRBJ1-4
v_call: TRBV19
d_call: -
cdr3_aa: ASRDRNNEKLF

j_call: TRBJ1-5
v_call: TRBV2
d_call: -
cdr3_aa: ASSAGDPNQPQH

j_call: TRBJ2-3
v_call: TRBV7-9
d_call: TRBD2
cdr3_aa: ASSLGAGGTDTQY

j_call: TRBJ1-2
v_call: TRBV6-2/TRBV6-3
d_call: -
cdr3_aa: ASSWGDYGYT

j_call: TRBJ1-6
v_call: TRBV7-2
d_call: -
cdr3_aa: ASNQGTSSPLH

j_call: TRBJ2-5
v_call: TRBV2
d_call: TRBD2
cdr3_aa: ASSETLAGYQETQY

j_call: TRBJ2-5
v_call: TRBV4-1
d_call: -
cdr3_aa: ASSQARDSPQETQY

j_call: TRBJ2-3
v_call: TRBV7-9
d_call: -
cdr3_aa: ASSRTTGNTQY

j_call: TRBJ2-7
v_call: TRBV6-2/TRBV6-3
d_call: -
cdr3_aa: ASSYADTFSYEQY

j_call: TRBJ2-7
v_call: TRBV7-9
d_call: TRBD1
cdr3_aa: ASSFGQGRNEQY

j_call: TRBJ1-4
v_call: TRBV7-9
d_call: -
cdr3_aa: ASSPQATNEKLF

j_call: TRBJ1-5
v_call: TRBV19
d_call: TRBD1
cdr3_aa: ASSRGQMGYQPQH

j_call: TRBJ2-7
v_call: TRBV6-5
d_call: TRBD2
cdr3_aa: ASRPSGADYEQY

j_call: TRBJ2-4
v_call: TRBV20-1
d_call: -
cdr3_aa: SASPENIQY

j_call: TRBJ1-5
v_call: TRBV28
d_call: -
cdr3_aa: ASSSPTPGSNQPQH

j_call: TRBJ2-5
v_call: TRBV28
d_call: TRBD2
cdr3_aa: ASSLFGTSGAIHKETQY

j_call: TRBJ1-1
v_call: TRBV28
d_call: -
cdr3_aa: ASRLRGNTEAF

j_call: TRBJ2-5
v_call: TRBV27
d_call: -
cdr3_aa: ASRALASYQETQY

j_call: TRBJ2-2
v_call: TRBV27
d_call: TRBD1
cdr3_aa: ASSPQGIKAGELF

j_call: TRBJ2-7
v_call: TRBV11-2
d_call: -
cdr3_aa: ASSPSWVRGHEQY

j_call: TRBJ2-7
v_call: TRBV18
d_call: -
cdr3_aa: ASSNNLASMGEQY

j_call: TRBJ2-3
v_call: TRBV4-3
d_call: -
cdr3_aa: ASSQDSRTDGTQY

j_call: TRBJ1-4
v_call: TRBV4-1
d_call: -
cdr3_aa: ASSQAVSLTNEKLF

j_call: TRBJ2-3
v_call: TRBV19
d_call: TRBD1
cdr3_aa: ASSIEGGTGITDTQY

j_call: TRBJ2-3
v_call: TRBV5-3
d_call: -
cdr3_aa: ARSYISPDTQY

j_call: TRBJ2-1
v_call: TRBV28
d_call: TRBD1
cdr3_aa: AILRDRGRDEQF

j_call: TRBJ1-1
v_call: TRBV3-1/TRBV3-2
d_call: TRBD1
cdr3_aa: ASSQLWTGVRNTEAF

j_call: TRBJ2-5
v_call: TRBV6-6
d_call: -
cdr3_aa: ASRPQGQETQY

j_call: TRBJ1-4
v_call: TRBV5-8
d_call: TRBD1
cdr3_aa: ASSSGGQGREKLF

j_call: TRBJ1-2
v_call: TRBV19
d_call: -
cdr3_aa: ASRKGNNYGYT

j_call: TRBJ2-7
v_call: TRBV27
d_call: TRBD2
cdr3_aa: ASSSGEAHEQY

j_call: TRBJ2-7
v_call: TRBV27
d_call: -
cdr3_aa: ASSLTGSSYEQY

j_call: TRBJ1-5
v_call: TRBV18
d_call: -
cdr3_aa: ASKGNQRGNQPQH

j_call: TRBJ1-2
v_call: TRBV4-3
d_call: -
cdr3_aa: ASSQDSAQGVTYGYT

j_call: TRBJ2-1
v_call: TRBV19
d_call: TRBD1
cdr3_aa: ASNLGTGGANNEQF

j_call: TRBJ2-7
v_call: TRBV25-1
d_call: -
cdr3_aa: ASSDGSLSYEQY

j_call: TRBJ2-3
v_call: TRBV7-8
d_call: -
cdr3_aa: ASSSKAGGRTDTQY

j_call: TRBJ2-1
v_call: TRBV15
d_call: TRBD1
cdr3_aa: ATGDRALNNEQF

j_call: TRBJ1-2
v_call: TRBV7-2
d_call: -
cdr3_aa: ASSLAGNGYT

j_call: TRBJ1-1
v_call: TRBV7-2
d_call: -
cdr3_aa: ASSLVRVNTEAF